This passage covers 25 T cell receptor beta chains from one sample sequenced in a study of T cells in Graves' hyperthyroidism and ophthalmopathy (dated by TCRdb to between 2017 and 2020). Receptor amplification or capture employed multiplex PCR. For sequencing, an Illumina HiSeq 2000 was employed. TCR beta CDR3 regions were amplified from RNA transcripts. The TCR CDR3 was subjected to a first round of RT-PCR using the HTBI primer set and the Qiagen OneStep RT-PCR kit. TCRdb reprocessing: public reads trimmed at Q25 with fastp, clones called with MiXCR, in-frame beta chains kept. Rows with one shared CDR3 protein collapse into an entry with the most common genes and DNA. The sample has 500,000 to 750,000 distinct CDR3 sequences on record, around a sixth of them singletons. Under 8% of the sample belongs to the ten largest clones. Sequencing was performed on blood. The receptor source for this set is a woman in her twenties or thirties with Graves' hyperthyroidism.

This clonotype was counted ten times or more. This sequence joins TRBV28 and TRBJ2-3; D may be TRBD1 (6 bases). Germline CDR1 and CDR2: MDHEN and SYDVKM. The CDR3 covers 14 residues. V gave up 6 bases and J gave up 1 base, with 11 bases separating them. The CDR3 DNA reads TGTGCCAGCAGAGACAGGTTCGGCACAGATACGCAGTATTTT. Translated: CASRDRFGTDTQYF.

This clonotype was counted many times. This chain connects TRBV28 to TRBJ1-1; 7 bases are a match to TRBD1. With V trimmed by 5 bases and J by 0 bases, 9 bases remained unmatched. This CDR3 spans 16 amino acids. In germline, CDR1 is MDHEN, CDR2 SYDVKM. In DNA, the CDR3 is TGTGCCAGCAGTACGCTCCAGGGGGTCATGAACACTGAAGCTTTCTTT. It specifies CASSTLQGVMNTEAFF.

This clonotype was seen ten or more times. V is TRBV15 and J is TRBJ1-1; D gene uncertain. The germline V gene has CDR1 LNHNV and CDR2 YYDKDF (reference sequence). V lost 3 bases and J lost 7, with 12 bases in between. The CDR3 is made up of 13 amino acids. Here the CDR3 DNA reads TGTGCCACCAGCAGTTTAACCGGGAGTGAAGCTTTCTTT. Protein product: CATSSLTGSEAFF.

This clonotype showed up just a few times. The rearrangement uses TRBV20-1 and TRBJ2-3, with TRBD2 matching 8 bases. The CDR3 runs to 13 residues. Looked up from germline, CDR1 is DFQATT and CDR2 is SNEGSKA (reference sequence). J gave up 0 bases and V 5 bases, and 1 base lay outside the gene matches. Written as DNA, the CDR3 is TGCAGTGCTCGGACTAGCAGCACAGATACGCAGTATTTT. Its translation is CSARTSSTDTQYF.

This clonotype occurred a few times. The gene calls are TRBV5-1 and TRBJ2-2; possibly TRBD1 or TRBD2 for D (5 bases each). Germline-derived CDR1 and CDR2 are SGHRS and YFSETQ. Deletions cut 3 bases from V and 7 bases from J, with 10 bases between. This CDR3 has 13 amino acids. CDR3 protein: CASSWDRRGELFF. The CDR3 region has the DNA TGCGCCAGCAGCTGGGACCGCCGCGGGGAGCTGTTTTTT.

The chain carries TRBV20-1 and TRBJ1-5; perhaps TRBD1 as D (5 bases). The CDR3 has 13 residues. The V end was cut by 6 bases, the J end by 4 bases, with 13 bases between. CDR1 DFQATT and CDR2 SNEGSKA come from the germline V gene (reference sequence). The CDR3 here is CSASGGVNQPQHF. CDR3 sequence (DNA): TGCAGTGCGAGTGGGGGAGTAAATCAGCCCCAGCATTTT.

This clonotype was observed many times. The rearrangement links TRBV6-6 to TRBJ1-1; 7 nucleotides match TRBD1. Germline loops: CDR1 MNHNY, CDR2 SVGAGI (reference sequence). The V and J ends lost 0 bases and 10 bases, in that order; junction bases with no gene match: 8. The CDR3 spans 14 residues. The DNA for the CDR3 is TGTGCCAGCAGTTACTCGAGACAGGGCATGGTAGCTTTCTTT. Its protein is CASSYSRQGMVAFF.

This clonotype was counted many times. The chain has TRBV24-1 and TRBJ2-1, with 7 bases aligning to TRBD1. The V and J ends lost 0 bases and 10 bases, in that order; junction bases with no gene match: 2. The CDR3 has 13 amino acids. Germline V gene sequence: CDR1 KGHDR, CDR2 SFDVKD. CDR3 coding DNA: TGTGCCACCAGTGATTTGAGGGACAGCGAGCAGTTCTTC. Protein: CATSDLRDSEQFF.

The rearrangement uses TRBV6-4 and TRBJ2-1, with 7 bases lining up with TRBD1. The CDR3 is 15 residues long. Germline V CDR1 and CDR2: MRHNA, SNTAGT. V shed 2 bases, J shed 1 base, and the junction held 2 bases outside the gene matches. CDR3 sequence reads: CASSDGRGSYNEQFF. The CDR3 DNA reads TGTGCCAGCAGTGACGGCAGGGGGTCCTACAATGAGCAGTTCTTC.

Here the CDR3 reads CASSQGGVGQVGPETQYF. CDR3 nucleotides: TGTGCCAGCAGCCAAGGAGGGGTCGGACAGGTGGGTCCGGAGACCCAGTACTTC. J is TRBJ2-5 and V is TRBV14; 7 bases agree with TRBD1. The germline gives CDR1 SGHDN, CDR2 FVKESK. V lost 1 base, J lost 5 bases, and 16 bases stayed unmatched. This CDR3 spans 18 amino acids.

This clonotype was counted ten times or more. The chain links TRBV30 to TRBJ2-7; D may be TRBD2 (5 bases). The germline V and J ends were trimmed by 3 bases and 3 bases, with 15 bases remaining between them. Germline V gene sequence: CDR1 GTSNPN, CDR2 SVGIG (reference sequence). This CDR3 is 14 amino acids long. In DNA, the CDR3 is TGTGCCTGGAGAGAAGGGAGAATTGGCTACGAGCAGTACTTC. Its protein is CAWREGRIGYEQYF. Variable domain in full (rest from reference TRBV30 and TRBJ2-7): SQTIHQWPATLVQPVGSPLSLECTVEGTSNPNLYWYRQAAGRGLQLLFYSVGIGQISSEVPQNLSASRPQDRQFILSSKKLLLSDSGFYLCAWREGRIGYEQYFGPGTRLTVT.

The CDR3 bases are TGCGCCAGCAGCCAAGAGCCAGATACGCAGTATTTT. It is translated as CASSQEPDTQYF. The rearrangement links TRBV4-1 to TRBJ2-3; D remains unclear. V was pared by 0 bases and J by 4 bases, with 2 bases between. This CDR3 has 12 residues. CDR1 MGHRA and CDR2 YSYEKL come from the germline V gene.

Written as DNA, the CDR3 is TGTGCCAGCACCCAGCGGGGGGACTATACCACCGGGGAGCTGTTTTTT. Amino acids: CASTQRGDYTTGELFF. The chain couples TRBV27 to TRBJ2-2; 9 nucleotides match TRBD2. The CDR3 has 16 residues. CDR1 and CDR2 from the germline V gene are MNHEY and SMNVEV (reference sequence). V dropped 7 bases and J dropped 4; count of bases not matched to a gene: 10.

This clonotype has more than one count but fewer than ten. This chain joins TRBV7-9 and TRBJ2-5, with D perhaps given as TRBD1 or TRBD2 (6 bases each). The CDR3 runs 17 residues. Looked up from germline, CDR1 is SEHNR and CDR2 is FQNEAQ (reference sequence). The V gene lost 4 bases and the J gene lost 2 bases, with 20 bases spanning the gap. The CDR3 loop reads CASSSKRGVIFQETQYF. The CDR3 DNA follows: TGTGCCAGCAGCTCAAAAAGGGGGGTAATATTTCAAGAGACCCAGTACTTC.

In regard to this clonotype: Given a much more abundant clone one base away, this may be a read error. This rearrangement joins TRBV29-1 to TRBJ1-1; D ambiguous. Trimming removed 3 bases from V and 4 bases from J, with 9 bases in between. The CDR3 is 12 residues long. The V gene's germline CDR1 is SQVTM and CDR2 ANQGSEA. For the CDR3, the DNA is TGCAGCGTTGATGGACGTAGCACTGAAGCTTTCTTT. Its protein product is CSVDGRSTEAFF.

This clonotype was seen a few times. The V gene is TRBV9, the J gene TRBJ2-6; 16 bases fit TRBD2. Unmatched junction bases numbered 16, after V lost 2 bases and J lost 2 bases. The CDR3 loop spans 23 amino acids. The germline CDR1 and CDR2 sequences are SGDLS and YYNGEE. CDR3 in amino acids: CASSVDQGTSGRALGAGANVLTF. CDR3 nucleotides: TGTGCCAGCAGCGTCGACCAAGGGACTAGCGGGAGGGCCCTGGGGGCTGGGGCCAACGTCCTGACTTTC.

This clonotype has a count of ten or more. The V call is TRBV20-1, the J call TRBJ2-1; D gene unclear. CDR3 length equals 13 residues. Between the trimmed V and J ends, which lost 0 bases and 6 bases, there was a span of 9 bases. The germline V gene has CDR1 DFQATT and CDR2 SNEGSKA (reference sequence). The CDR3 nucleotides read TGCAGTGCTAGAGACCTCACCGGCAATGAGCAGTTCTTC. Protein: CSARDLTGNEQFF.

This clonotype was detected ten times or more. The gene calls are TRBV18 and TRBJ1-5; D is ambiguous. The length of the CDR3 is 13 residues. Germline CDR1 is KGHSH and CDR2 is LQKENI. The V end was cut by 3 bases, the J end by 5 bases, with 8 bases between. CDR3: CASSPGNDQPQHF. CDR3 in DNA: TGTGCCAGCTCACCGGGAAACGATCAGCCCCAGCATTTT.

The rearrangement links TRBV24-1 to TRBJ2-5; D is unresolved. The V gene lost 5 bases and the J gene lost 5 bases, with 11 bases spanning the gap. The CDR3 covers 13 residues. Germline loops: CDR1 KGHDR, CDR2 SFDVKD. CDR3 region: CATSALFGETQYF. The CDR3 DNA follows: TGTGCCACCAGTGCCCTTTTTGGGGAGACCCAGTACTTC.

This chain joins TRBV28 and TRBJ2-7, with 7 bases identical to TRBD2. The CDR3 is 18 amino acids. V lost 4 bases to trimming and J lost 4 bases; unmatched junction nucleotides: 19. Germline CDR1 is MDHEN and CDR2 is SYDVKM. The CDR3 region has the DNA TGTGCCAGCAGTTCACACCGTAGCAGGGCGGGAGCCCTATACGAGCAGTACTTC. Translated, it gives CASSSHRSRAGALYEQYF.

The table lists this clonotype with many counts. CDR3 nucleotide sequence: TGTGCCAGCAGTTCGGCAGAGATGAACACTGAAGCTTTCTTT. It is translated as CASSSAEMNTEAFF. The V gene is TRBV27, the J gene TRBJ1-1; D is unclear. The CDR3 covers 14 residues. With 4 bases removed from V and 0 bases from J, the gap between germline ends came to 9 bases. Germline values: CDR1 MNHEY, CDR2 SMNVEV (reference sequence).

In this sample, this clonotype turned up many times. V usage is TRBV27 and J usage is TRBJ1-1; D gene uncertain. Germline V gives CDR1 MNHEY, CDR2 SMNVEV (reference sequence). Trimming removed 5 bases at V and 1 base at J, with 11 bases between. This CDR3 is built from 14 residues. This CDR3 reads CASSTGYSNTEAFF. CDR3 in DNA: TGTGCCAGCAGTACGGGATATTCGAACACTGAAGCTTTCTTT.

This clonotype has ten or more counts. V gene TRBV2 combines with J gene TRBJ2-2; TRBD1 agrees at 10 bases. The J segment lost 3 bases and the V segment lost 5 bases, leaving 12 bases of the junction unmatched. Per germline, CDR1 SNHLY and CDR2 FYNNEI. This CDR3 comprises 18 residues. CDR3 nucleotide sequence: TGTGCCAGCAGTCCCCGGGACAGGGGCCTCCTTCACACCGGGGAGCTGTTTTTT. Protein product: CASSPRDRGLLHTGELFF.

This clonotype occurred many times. This CDR3 reads CASSQLAGGMGEQFF. DNA of the CDR3: TGTGCCAGCAGCCAACTAGCGGGAGGGATGGGAGAGCAGTTCTTC. V usage is TRBV2 and J usage is TRBJ2-1, with 13 nucleotides matching TRBD2. With V trimmed by 6 bases and J by 10 bases, 9 bases remained unmatched. The germline gives CDR1 SNHLY, CDR2 FYNNEI. The CDR3 runs 15 residues.

The sample holds a few counts of this clonotype. The chain has TRBV10-3 and TRBJ1-5, with TRBD1 as a possible D gene (5 bases). Trimming shortened V by 7 bases and J by 3 bases, and 13 bases separated the two germline ends. The V gene's germline CDR1 is ENHRY and CDR2 SYGVKD. This CDR3 has 14 residues. As DNA, the CDR3 is TGTGCCATCAAGGAGGGGCTCTCCAATCAGCCCCAGCATTTT. It translates to CAIKEGLSNQPQHF.